The source of this TCR beta chain is a study of cytotoxic CD8 clonotypes in ibrutinib-treated CLL. Study context: Treatment had run for a median about 12 months, range 6 to 36, when response samples were taken. The study's findings and limits: Contraction or stability on treatment was seen for public clonotypes, which were uncommon.

Generated by immunoSEQ multiplex PCR, the TCRdb table keeps only in-frame clones and is missing some. The sample lists about 200,000 clones, 79% occurring once. As regards this clone: Antigen unknown.

This receptor was identified in a human donor with chronic lymphocytic leukemia. Sequences were derived from PBMCs, sampled after 12 months of ibrutinib treatment.

The CDR3 DNA follows: TGTGCCACCAGCAGAGGATCTTGGGGACAGCTAAGCCGCGCGGAAGAGACCCAGTACTTC. Protein: CATSRGSWGQLSRAEETQYF. V and J are TRBV15 and TRBJ2-5; 7 positions agree with TRBD1. The V and J ends lost 1 base and 3 bases, in that order; junction bases with no gene match: 20. This CDR3 is 20 amino acids long. The germline gives CDR1 LNHNV, CDR2 YYDKDF (reference sequence).